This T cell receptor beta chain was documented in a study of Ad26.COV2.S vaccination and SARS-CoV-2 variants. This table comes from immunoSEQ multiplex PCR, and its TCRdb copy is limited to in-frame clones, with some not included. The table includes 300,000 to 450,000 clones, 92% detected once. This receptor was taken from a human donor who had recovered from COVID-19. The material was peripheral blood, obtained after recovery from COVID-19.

CDR3: CATQEGSGELFF. The CDR3 region has the DNA TGTGCCACCCAGGAGGGATCCGGGGAGCTGTTTTTT. The chain combines TRBV15 with TRBJ2-2; D perhaps matches TRBD2 (6 bases). Germline CDR1 is LNHNV and CDR2 is YYDKDF (reference sequence). V was shortened by 8 bases and J by 6 bases, with 10 bases between the two germline ends. The length of the CDR3 is 12 residues.